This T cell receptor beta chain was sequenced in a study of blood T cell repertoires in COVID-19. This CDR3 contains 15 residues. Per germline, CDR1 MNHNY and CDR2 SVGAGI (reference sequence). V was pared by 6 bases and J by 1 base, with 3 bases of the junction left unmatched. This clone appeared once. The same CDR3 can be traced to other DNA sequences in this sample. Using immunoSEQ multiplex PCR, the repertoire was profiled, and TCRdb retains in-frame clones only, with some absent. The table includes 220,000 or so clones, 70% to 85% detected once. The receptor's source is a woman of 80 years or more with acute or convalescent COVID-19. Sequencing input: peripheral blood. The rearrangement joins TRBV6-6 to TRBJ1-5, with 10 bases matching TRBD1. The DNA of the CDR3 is TGTGCCAGCAGCAGGGACAGGGGAAGCAATCAGCCCCAGCATTTT. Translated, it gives CASSRDRGSNQPQHF.